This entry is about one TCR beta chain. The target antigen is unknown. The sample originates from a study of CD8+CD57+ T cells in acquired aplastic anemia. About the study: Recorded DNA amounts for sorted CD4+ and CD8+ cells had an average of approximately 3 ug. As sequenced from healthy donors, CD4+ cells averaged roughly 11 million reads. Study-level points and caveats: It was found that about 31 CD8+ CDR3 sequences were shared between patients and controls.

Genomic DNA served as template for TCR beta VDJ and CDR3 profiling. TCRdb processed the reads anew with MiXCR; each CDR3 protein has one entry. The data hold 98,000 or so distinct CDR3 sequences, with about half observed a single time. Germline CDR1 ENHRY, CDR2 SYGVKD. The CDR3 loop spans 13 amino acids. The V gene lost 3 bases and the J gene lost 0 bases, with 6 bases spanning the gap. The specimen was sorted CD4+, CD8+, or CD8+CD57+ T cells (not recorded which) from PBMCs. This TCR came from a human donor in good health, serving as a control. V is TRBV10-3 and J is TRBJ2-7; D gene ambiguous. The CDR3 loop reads CAISDEHSYEQYF. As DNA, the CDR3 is TGTGCCATCAGTGACGAACACTCCTACGAGCAGTACTTC.